Here is one T cell receptor beta chain with its context. What it recognizes is unknown. This entry belongs to a study of regulatory T cells in long-lasting Graves disease. Time point denoted: persistent/refractory GD, antithyroid drugs over 5 years with positive TRAb. The TCR library used RNA extracted from PBMCs. Investigators report Graves' disease was diagnosed under American Thyroid Association guidelines. The V end was cut by 6 bases, the J end by 0 bases, with 12 bases between. The germline V gene encodes CDR1 SNHLY and CDR2 FYNNEI. The CDR3 covers 15 residues. Notes on the study in general: Accuracy may have been reduced by the small sample size. Graves' patients with persistent disease showed TCR diversity lower than patients newly diagnosed. Persistent patients had a count of shared public clonotypes (roughly 2,500) that exceeded that of new patients (almost 1,000).

TCR beta libraries were built with iRepertoire HTBI primers and Arm-PCR of CDR3 regions. Using its own MiXCR run on the multiplex PCR reads, TCRdb lists one record per CDR3 protein. This sample has 500,000 to 700,000 distinct CDR3 sequences, with around 30% found just once. Specimen: peripheral blood mononuclear cells (PBMCs), collected when the disease was refractory, from a patient treated with antithyroid drugs. The V gene is TRBV2, the J gene TRBJ1-3; D not resolved. The clonotype originates from a female donor with Graves disease. CDR3 nucleotide sequence: TGTGCCAGCAGAGAGTCTGCCAGCTCTGGAAACACCATATATTTT. Residues: CASRESASSGNTIYF.